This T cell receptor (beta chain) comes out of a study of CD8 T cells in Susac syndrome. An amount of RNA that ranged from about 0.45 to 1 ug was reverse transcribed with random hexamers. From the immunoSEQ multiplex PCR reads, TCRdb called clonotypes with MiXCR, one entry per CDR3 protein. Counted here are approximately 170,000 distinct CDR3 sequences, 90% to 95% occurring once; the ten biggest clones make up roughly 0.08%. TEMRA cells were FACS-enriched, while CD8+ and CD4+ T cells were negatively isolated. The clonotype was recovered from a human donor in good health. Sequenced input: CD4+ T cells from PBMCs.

CDR3 sequence: CASGGSGNTIYF. The CDR3 region has the DNA TGCGCCAGCGGGGGCTCTGGAAACACCATATATTTT. J is TRBJ1-3 and V is TRBV10-2; D might be TRBD1 (5 bases). The CDR3 consists of 12 residues. The germline V gene has CDR1 WSHSY and CDR2 SAAADI. V was shortened by 8 bases and J by 0 bases, with 5 bases between the two germline ends.